One and the same sample provided the 15 T cell receptor beta chains below, sequenced in a study of post-analysis software for immune sequencing data (dated by TCRdb to the mid-2010s). Library preparation was by PCR. Sequenced on an Illumina HiSeq 2500. To reduce PCR and sequencing biases, unique molecular identifiers were built into the TCR beta cDNA libraries. TCRdb took the public reads, trimmed them with fastp at Q25, ran MiXCR for clone calling and kept in-frame beta chains. Rows with one shared CDR3 protein collapse into an entry with the most common genes and DNA. The sample table records more than 450,000 distinct CDR3 sequences; around 31% of these occur just once. Of the sample, less than 6% falls within the top ten clones. The study at large found these results: Significantly higher frequencies in patients than in controls were found for five or six TRBV segments, including TRBV5-6, TRBV5-1 and TRBV20-1.

These TCRs' antigens remain unknown. Sequenced input: blood. These receptors all stem from a girl younger than 18 with multiple sclerosis.

The chain combines TRBV10-3 with TRBJ1-2; weak D call: TRBD1 (6 bases). CDR1 ENHRY and CDR2 SYGVKD come from the germline V gene. The CDR3 is 15 residues long. The ends were cut back, 4 bases at V and 4 bases at J, with 16 bases in the middle. The CDR3 bases are TGTGCCATCAGTGGGGGGATACAGGGCGGCTATGGCTACACCTTC. Its translation: CAISGGIQGGYGYTF.

This clonotype was counted a few times. The genes are TRBV5-4 and TRBJ2-3; 14 bases align to TRBD2. The germline V gene has CDR1 SGHNT and CDR2 YYREEE (reference sequence). With 4 bases clipped from V and 4 bases from J, the junction kept 11 bases outside the gene matches. The CDR3 sequence is 18 residues long. CDR3 residues: CASSTGTSGGPRSDTQYF. The CDR3, as DNA: TGTGCCAGCAGCACCGGGACTAGCGGGGGCCCGCGTTCAGATACGCAGTATTTT.

The V and J genes are TRBV9 and TRBJ1-1; D possibly corresponds to TRBD1 (6 bases). Trimming pared 3 bases from V and 0 bases from J, leaving 12 bases between. Germline V lookup: CDR1 SGDLS, CDR2 YYNGEE. This CDR3 spans 15 amino acids. CDR3: CASSAPTGMNTEAFF. CDR3 coding DNA: TGTGCCAGCAGCGCCCCGACAGGTATGAACACTGAAGCTTTCTTT.

The gene calls are TRBV27 and TRBJ2-1, with 12 bases fitting TRBD2. Germline assignment: CDR1 MNHEY and CDR2 SMNVEV (reference sequence). The length of the CDR3 is 17 residues. V shed 5 bases and J 9 bases; nucleotides not matched to a gene: 14. In DNA, the CDR3 is TGTGCCAGCAGTCCTGGACTAGCGGGGCAGTTAGGTGGTGAGCAGTTCTTC. Its protein is CASSPGLAGQLGGEQFF.

CDR3 DNA sequence: TGCAGCGTAGATCGGGACAGCTCTAGAGTGCAGTTCTTC. Translation: CSVDRDSSRVQFF. This sequence joins TRBV29-1 and TRBJ2-1; 7 bases are a match to TRBD1. The junction had 14 bases not matched to a gene; V was cut back by 6 bases and J by 12 bases. Germline-derived CDR1 and CDR2 are SQVTM and ANQGSEA. The CDR3 length is 13 residues.

The chain uses TRBV7-8 and TRBJ2-5; tentative D call: TRBD1 (6 bases). V dropped 2 bases and J dropped 1 base, with 11 bases sitting between them. Germline-derived CDR1 and CDR2 are SGHVS and FQNEAQ. The CDR3 runs 15 residues. CDR3 sequence: CASSLSLTGQETQYF. CDR3 sequence (DNA): TGTGCCAGCAGCTTATCGTTGACAGGCCAAGAGACCCAGTACTTC.

A few counts support this clonotype. The gene calls are TRBV20-1 and TRBJ2-5; the D call may be TRBD1 or TRBD2 (5 bases each). The CDR3 has 13 amino acids. Deletions cut 6 bases from V and 5 bases from J, with 16 bases between. The germline V gene encodes CDR1 DFQATT and CDR2 SNEGSKA (reference sequence). Written as DNA, the CDR3 is TGCAGTGCCAGGGTGGGTTGGGAGGAGACCCAGTACTTC. Amino acid sequence: CSARVGWEETQYF.

With respect to this clonotype: One end of the junction does not line up with germline, which may come from a read error. The chain recombines TRBV6-6 with TRBJ2-7; 8 bases agree with TRBD1. Germline assignment: CDR1 MNHNY and CDR2 SVGAGI (reference sequence). The CDR3 contains 14 residues. The CDR3 reads CASSDSDRAYEQYF. The DNA of the CDR3 is TGTGCCAGCAGTGACTCGGACAGGGCCTACGAGCAGTACTTC.

This clonotype was seen a few times. The chain has TRBV7-9 and TRBJ1-6; 9 bases line up with TRBD1. Trimming took 6 bases from V and 8 from J; bases not matched to a gene: 8. The length of the CDR3 is 15 residues. Germline V lookup: CDR1 SEHNR, CDR2 FQNEAQ (reference sequence). CDR3 in amino acids: CASSPRDRDDSPLHF. In DNA form, the CDR3 reads TGTGCCAGCAGTCCCCGGGACAGGGACGATTCACCCCTCCACTTT.

The chain employs TRBV12-3 or TRBV12-4 and TRBJ2-1, with 8 bases that match TRBD2. The CDR3 has 15 amino acids. V shed 7 bases and J 0 bases; nucleotides not matched to a gene: 5. CDR3 coding DNA: TGTGCCAGCAACGGGGGGGTTACCTCCTACAATGAGCAGTTCTTC. Its translation: CASNGGVTSYNEQFF.

This clonotype was detected many times. V and J are TRBV14 and TRBJ1-5; no clear D gene. CDR3 length: 13 residues. Germline V gene data show CDR1 as SGHDN and CDR2 as FVKESK. Trimming stripped 2 bases from V and 5 bases from J, with 7 bases between. The CDR3 DNA sequence: TGTGCCAGCAGCCAATTTCAGGATCAGCCCCAGCATTTT. Amino acid sequence: CASSQFQDQPQHF.

This clonotype was detected a few times. CDR3 in DNA: TGTGCCAGCAGCTTTCGGGCCGGGGCCAACGTCCTGACTTTC. It specifies CASSFRAGANVLTF. The V gene is TRBV9, the J gene TRBJ2-6; D not certain. Germline V gene data show CDR1 as SGDLS and CDR2 as YYNGEE. CDR3 size: 14 residues. The V and J ends lost 4 bases and 4 bases respectively, with 9 bases between them.

CDR3 sequence reads: CASSSRGNQETQYF. The CDR3 nucleotides are TGTGCCAGCAGCTCCAGAGGTAACCAAGAGACCCAGTACTTC. This chain connects TRBV13 to TRBJ2-5; no definite D call. The V gene's germline CDR1 is PRHDT and CDR2 FYEKMQ (reference sequence). The CDR3 length is 14 residues. The ends were cut back, 4 bases at V and 0 bases at J, with 9 bases in the middle.

The table lists this clonotype with a count of one. The chain has TRBV6-5 and TRBJ2-2; D is uncertain. V was clipped by 3 bases and J by 6 bases, with 14 bases between them. Germline values: CDR1 MNHEY, CDR2 SVGAGI. The CDR3 totals 15 residues. The CDR3 reads CASSYFSVGPGELFF. Written as DNA, the CDR3 is TGTGCCAGCAGTTATTTTTCCGTAGGGCCCGGGGAGCTGTTTTTT.

The chain joins TRBV29-1 to TRBJ2-3; TRBD2 matches at 11 bases. CDR3 length: 16 residues. Looked up from germline, CDR1 is SQVTM and CDR2 is ANQGSEA. Losses at the gene ends were 1 base for V and 6 bases for J; bases not matched to a gene: 9. The CDR3 sequence is CSVEGGLAAGDDTQYF. The DNA of the CDR3 is TGCAGCGTTGAAGGGGGACTAGCGGCCGGGGATGATACGCAGTATTTT.